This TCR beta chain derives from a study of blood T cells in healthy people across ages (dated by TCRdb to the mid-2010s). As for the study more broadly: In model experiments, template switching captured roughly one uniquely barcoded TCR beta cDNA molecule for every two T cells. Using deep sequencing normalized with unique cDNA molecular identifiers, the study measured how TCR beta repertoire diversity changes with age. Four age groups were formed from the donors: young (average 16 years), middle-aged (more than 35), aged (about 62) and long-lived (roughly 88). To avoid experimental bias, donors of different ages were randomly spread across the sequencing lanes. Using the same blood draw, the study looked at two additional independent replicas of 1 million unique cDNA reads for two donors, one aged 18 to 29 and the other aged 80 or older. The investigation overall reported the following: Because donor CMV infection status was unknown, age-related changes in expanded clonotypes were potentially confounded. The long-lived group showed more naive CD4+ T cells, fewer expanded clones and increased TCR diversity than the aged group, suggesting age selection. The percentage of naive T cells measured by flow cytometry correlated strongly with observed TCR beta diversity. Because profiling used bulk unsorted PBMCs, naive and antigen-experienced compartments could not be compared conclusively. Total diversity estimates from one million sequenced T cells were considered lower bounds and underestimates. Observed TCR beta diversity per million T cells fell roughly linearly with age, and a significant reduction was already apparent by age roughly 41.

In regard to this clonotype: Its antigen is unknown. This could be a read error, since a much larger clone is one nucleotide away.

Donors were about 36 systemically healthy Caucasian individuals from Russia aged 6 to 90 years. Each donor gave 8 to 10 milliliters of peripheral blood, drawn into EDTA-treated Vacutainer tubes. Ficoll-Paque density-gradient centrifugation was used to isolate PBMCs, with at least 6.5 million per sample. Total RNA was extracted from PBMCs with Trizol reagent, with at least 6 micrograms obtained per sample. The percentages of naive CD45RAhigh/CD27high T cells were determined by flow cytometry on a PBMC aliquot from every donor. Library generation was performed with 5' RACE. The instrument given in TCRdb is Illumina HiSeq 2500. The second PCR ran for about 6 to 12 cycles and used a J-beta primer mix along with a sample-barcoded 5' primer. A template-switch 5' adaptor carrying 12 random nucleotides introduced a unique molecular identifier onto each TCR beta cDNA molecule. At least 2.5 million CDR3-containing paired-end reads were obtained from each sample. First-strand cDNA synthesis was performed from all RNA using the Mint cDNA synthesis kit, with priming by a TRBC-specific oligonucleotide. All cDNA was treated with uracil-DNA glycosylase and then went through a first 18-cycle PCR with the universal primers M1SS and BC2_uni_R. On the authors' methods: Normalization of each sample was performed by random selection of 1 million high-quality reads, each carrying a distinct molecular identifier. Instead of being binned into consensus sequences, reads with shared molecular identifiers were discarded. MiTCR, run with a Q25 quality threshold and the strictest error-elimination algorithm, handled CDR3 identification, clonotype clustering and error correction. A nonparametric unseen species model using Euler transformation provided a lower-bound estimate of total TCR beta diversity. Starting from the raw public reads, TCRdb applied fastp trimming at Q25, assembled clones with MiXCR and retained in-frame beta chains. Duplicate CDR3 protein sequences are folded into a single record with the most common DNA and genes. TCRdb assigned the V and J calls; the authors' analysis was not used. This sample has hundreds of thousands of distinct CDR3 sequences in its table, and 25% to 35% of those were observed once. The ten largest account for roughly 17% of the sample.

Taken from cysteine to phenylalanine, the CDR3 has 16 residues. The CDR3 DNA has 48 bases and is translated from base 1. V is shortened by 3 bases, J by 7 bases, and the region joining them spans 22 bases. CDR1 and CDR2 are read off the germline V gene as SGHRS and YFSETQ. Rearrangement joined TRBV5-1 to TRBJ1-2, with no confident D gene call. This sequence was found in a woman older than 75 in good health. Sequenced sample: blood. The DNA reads TGCGCCAGCAGCTCGACTTCACGGGCCCTAAGCTGTGGCTACACCTTC. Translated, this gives CASSSTSRALSCGYTF.